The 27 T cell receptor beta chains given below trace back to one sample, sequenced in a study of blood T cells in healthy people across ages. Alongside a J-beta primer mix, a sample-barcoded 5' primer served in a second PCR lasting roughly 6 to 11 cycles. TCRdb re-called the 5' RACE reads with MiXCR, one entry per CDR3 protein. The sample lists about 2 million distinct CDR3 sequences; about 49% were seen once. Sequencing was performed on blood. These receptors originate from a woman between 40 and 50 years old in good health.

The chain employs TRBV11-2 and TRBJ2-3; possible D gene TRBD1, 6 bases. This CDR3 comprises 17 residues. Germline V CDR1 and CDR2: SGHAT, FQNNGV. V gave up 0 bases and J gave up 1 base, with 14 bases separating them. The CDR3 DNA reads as TGTGCCAGCAGCTTAGAGAGTGACAGGCGGGGCACAGATACGCAGTATTTT. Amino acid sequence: CASSLESDRRGTDTQYF.

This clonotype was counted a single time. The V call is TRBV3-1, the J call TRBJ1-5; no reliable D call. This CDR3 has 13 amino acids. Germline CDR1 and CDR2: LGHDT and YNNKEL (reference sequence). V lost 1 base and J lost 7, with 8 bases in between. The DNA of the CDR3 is TGTGCCAGCAGCCAAGCCCAGGCGCAGCCCCAGCATTTT. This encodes CASSQAQAQPQHF.

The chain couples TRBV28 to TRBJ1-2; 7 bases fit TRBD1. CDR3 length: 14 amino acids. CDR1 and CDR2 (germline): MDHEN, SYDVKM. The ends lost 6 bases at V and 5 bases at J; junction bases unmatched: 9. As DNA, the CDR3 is TGTGCCAGCAGCCAGGGGGACGGGCGATATGGCTACACCTTC. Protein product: CASSQGDGRYGYTF.

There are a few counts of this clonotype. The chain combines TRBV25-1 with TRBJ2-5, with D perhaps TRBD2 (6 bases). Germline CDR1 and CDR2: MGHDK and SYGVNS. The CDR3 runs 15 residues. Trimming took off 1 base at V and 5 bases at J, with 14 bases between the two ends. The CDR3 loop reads CASSESGPGRETQYF. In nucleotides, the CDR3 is TGTGCCAGCAGTGAATCGGGTCCGGGGAGGGAGACCCAGTACTTC.

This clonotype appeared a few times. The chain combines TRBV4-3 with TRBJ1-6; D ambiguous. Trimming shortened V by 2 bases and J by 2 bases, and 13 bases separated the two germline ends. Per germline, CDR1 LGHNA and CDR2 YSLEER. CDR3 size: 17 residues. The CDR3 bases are TGCGCCAGCAGCCAAAAAAGCCCAGGCCCCTATAATTCACCCCTCCACTTT. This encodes CASSQKSPGPYNSPLHF.

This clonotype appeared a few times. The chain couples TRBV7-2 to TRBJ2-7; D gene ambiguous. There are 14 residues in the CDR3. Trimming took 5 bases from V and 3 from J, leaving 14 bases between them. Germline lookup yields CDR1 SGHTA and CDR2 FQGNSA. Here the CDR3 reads CASSVYGSSYEQYF. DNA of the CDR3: TGTGCCAGCAGCGTCTATGGTAGCAGCTACGAGCAGTACTTC.

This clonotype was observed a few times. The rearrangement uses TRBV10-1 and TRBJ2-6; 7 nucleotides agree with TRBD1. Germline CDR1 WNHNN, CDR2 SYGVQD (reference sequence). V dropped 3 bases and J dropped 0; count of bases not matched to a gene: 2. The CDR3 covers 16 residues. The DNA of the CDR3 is TGCGCCAGCAGTGAAGGGACAGTCTCTGGGGCCAACGTCCTGACTTTC. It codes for CASSEGTVSGANVLTF.

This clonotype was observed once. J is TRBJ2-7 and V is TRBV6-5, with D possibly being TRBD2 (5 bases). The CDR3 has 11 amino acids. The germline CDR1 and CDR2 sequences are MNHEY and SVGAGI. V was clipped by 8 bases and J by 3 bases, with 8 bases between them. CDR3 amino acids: CASHRGYEQYF. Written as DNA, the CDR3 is TGTGCCAGCCATCGGGGCTACGAGCAGTACTTC.

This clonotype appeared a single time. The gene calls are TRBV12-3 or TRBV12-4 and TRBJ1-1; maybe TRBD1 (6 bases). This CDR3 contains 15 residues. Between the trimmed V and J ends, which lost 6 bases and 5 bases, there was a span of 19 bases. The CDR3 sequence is CASRQLQGRWTEAFF. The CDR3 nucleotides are TGTGCCAGCAGGCAACTACAGGGAAGGTGGACTGAAGCTTTCTTT.

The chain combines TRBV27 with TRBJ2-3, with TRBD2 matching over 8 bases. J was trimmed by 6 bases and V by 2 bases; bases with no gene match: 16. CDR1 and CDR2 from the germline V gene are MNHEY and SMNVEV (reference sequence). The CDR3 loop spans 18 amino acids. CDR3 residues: CASSLNGLAGGDGDTQYF. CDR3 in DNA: TGTGCCAGCAGTTTAAACGGACTAGCCGGGGGCGATGGGGATACGCAGTATTTT.

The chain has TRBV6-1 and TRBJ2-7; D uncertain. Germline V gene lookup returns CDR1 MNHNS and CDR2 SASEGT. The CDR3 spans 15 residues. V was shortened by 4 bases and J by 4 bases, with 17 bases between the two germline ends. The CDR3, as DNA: TGTGCCAGCAGTGGTCCTTTGTCGGGTTTATACGAGCAGTACTTC. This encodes CASSGPLSGLYEQYF.

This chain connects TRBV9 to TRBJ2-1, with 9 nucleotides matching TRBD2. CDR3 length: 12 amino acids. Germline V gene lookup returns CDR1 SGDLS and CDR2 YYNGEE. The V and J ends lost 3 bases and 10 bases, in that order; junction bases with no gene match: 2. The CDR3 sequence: CASSALAGEQFF. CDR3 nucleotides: TGTGCCAGCAGCGCCCTAGCGGGAGAGCAGTTCTTC.

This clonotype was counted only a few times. The CDR3 DNA reads as TGTGCCAGCAGTTTATCGATTCGAGCGGGGGACACAGATACGCAGTATTTT. Its translation: CASSLSIRAGDTDTQYF. This chain connects TRBV27 to TRBJ2-3, with 8 bases aligning to TRBD2. The CDR3 extends over 17 amino acids. V shed 0 bases and J 2 bases; nucleotides not matched to a gene: 7. Looked up from germline, CDR1 is MNHEY and CDR2 is SMNVEV (reference sequence).

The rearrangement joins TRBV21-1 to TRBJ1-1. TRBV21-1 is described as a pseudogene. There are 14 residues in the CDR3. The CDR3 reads CASSLGDGDTEAFF. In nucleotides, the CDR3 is TGTGCCAGCAGCTTAGGCGACGGGGACACTGAAGCTTTCTTT.

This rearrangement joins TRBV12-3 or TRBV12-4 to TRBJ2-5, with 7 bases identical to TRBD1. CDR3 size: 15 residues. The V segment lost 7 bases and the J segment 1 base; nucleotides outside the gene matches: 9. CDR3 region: CASTRYGTVQETQYF. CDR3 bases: TGTGCCAGCACCCGATATGGGACAGTCCAAGAGACCCAGTACTTC.

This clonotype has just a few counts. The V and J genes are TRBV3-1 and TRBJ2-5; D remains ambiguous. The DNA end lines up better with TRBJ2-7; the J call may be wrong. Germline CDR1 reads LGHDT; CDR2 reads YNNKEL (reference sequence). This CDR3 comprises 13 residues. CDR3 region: CASSREGSHEQYF. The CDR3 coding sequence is TGTGCCAGCAGCCGAGAAGGGTCCCACGAGCAGTACTTC.

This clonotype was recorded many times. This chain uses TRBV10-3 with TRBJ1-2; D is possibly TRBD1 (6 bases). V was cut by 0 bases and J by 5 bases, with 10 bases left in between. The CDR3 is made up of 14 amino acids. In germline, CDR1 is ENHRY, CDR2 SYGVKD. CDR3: CAISESSQGYGYTF. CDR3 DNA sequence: TGTGCCATCAGTGAGTCCTCCCAGGGGTATGGCTACACCTTC.

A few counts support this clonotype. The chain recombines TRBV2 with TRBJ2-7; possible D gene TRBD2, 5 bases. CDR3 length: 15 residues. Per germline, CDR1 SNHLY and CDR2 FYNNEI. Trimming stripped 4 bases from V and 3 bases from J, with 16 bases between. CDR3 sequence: CASSGLEEAYYEQYF. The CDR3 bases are TGTGCCAGCAGTGGCCTCGAGGAGGCGTACTACGAGCAGTACTTC.

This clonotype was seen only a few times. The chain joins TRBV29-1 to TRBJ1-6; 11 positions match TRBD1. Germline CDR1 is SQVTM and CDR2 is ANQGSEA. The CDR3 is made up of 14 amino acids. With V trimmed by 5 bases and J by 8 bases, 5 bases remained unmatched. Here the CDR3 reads CSVQDRGQDSPLHF. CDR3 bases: TGCAGCGTTCAGGACAGGGGGCAGGATTCACCCCTCCACTTT.

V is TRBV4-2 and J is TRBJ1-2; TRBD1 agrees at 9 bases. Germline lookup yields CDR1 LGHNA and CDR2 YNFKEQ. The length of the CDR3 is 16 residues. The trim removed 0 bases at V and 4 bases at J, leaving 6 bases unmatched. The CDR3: CASSQDPGTGFYGYTF. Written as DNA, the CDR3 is TGTGCCAGCAGCCAAGACCCCGGGACAGGGTTCTATGGCTACACCTTC.

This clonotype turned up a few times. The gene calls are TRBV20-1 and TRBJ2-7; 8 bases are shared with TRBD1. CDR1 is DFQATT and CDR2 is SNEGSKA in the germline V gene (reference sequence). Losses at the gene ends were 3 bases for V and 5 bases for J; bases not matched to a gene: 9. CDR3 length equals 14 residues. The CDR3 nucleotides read TGCAGTGCTAGCCCTTGGACAGGGCGGGACGAGCAGTACTTC. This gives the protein CSASPWTGRDEQYF.

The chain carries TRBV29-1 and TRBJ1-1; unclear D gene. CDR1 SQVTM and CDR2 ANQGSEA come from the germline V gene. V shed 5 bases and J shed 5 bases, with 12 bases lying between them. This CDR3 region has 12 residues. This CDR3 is CSVPTRGTEAFF. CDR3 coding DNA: TGCAGCGTTCCGACCCGGGGTACTGAAGCTTTCTTT.

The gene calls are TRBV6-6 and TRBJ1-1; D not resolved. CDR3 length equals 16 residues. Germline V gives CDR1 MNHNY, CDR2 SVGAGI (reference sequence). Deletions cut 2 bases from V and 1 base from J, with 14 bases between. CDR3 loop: CASSYLGVRANTEAFF. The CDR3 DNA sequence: TGTGCCAGCAGTTACCTTGGTGTCCGGGCGAACACTGAAGCTTTCTTT.

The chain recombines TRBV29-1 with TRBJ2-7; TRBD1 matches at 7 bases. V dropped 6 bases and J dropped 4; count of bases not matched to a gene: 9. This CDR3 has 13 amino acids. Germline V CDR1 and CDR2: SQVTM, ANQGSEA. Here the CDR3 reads CSVPGQATYEQYF. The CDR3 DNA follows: TGCAGCGTGCCCGGACAGGCCACATACGAGCAGTACTTC.

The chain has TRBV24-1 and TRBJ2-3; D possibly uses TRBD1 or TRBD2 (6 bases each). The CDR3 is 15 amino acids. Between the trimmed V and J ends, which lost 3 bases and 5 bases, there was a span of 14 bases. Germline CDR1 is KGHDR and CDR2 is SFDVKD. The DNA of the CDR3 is TGTGCCACCAGTGATGAGGGGGGCGCGGGAGATACGCAGTATTTT. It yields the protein CATSDEGGAGDTQYF.

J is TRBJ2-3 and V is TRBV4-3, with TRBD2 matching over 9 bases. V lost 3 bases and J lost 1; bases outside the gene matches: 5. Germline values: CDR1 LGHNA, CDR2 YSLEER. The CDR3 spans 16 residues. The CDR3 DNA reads TGCGCCAGCAGCCACCGAGCGGGGGGACGCACAGATACGCAGTATTTT. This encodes CASSHRAGGRTDTQYF.

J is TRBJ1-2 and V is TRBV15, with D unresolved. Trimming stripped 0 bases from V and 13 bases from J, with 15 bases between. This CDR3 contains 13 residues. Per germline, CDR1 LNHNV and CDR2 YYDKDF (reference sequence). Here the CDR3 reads CATSRDSGSFGTF. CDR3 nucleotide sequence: TGTGCCACCAGCAGAGATTCGGGGTCTTTTGGCACCTTC.